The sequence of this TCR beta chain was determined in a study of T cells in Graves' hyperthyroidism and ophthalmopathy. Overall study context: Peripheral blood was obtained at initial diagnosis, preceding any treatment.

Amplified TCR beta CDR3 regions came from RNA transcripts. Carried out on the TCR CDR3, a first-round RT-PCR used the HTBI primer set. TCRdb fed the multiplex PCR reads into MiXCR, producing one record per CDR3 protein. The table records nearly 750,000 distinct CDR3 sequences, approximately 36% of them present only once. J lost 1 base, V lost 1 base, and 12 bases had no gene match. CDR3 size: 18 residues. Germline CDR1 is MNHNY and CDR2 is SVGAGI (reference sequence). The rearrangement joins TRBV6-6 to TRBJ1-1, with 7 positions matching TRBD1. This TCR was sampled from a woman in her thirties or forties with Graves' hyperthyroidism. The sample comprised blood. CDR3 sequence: CASSYWPSSQGENTEAFF. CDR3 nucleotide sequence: TGTGCCAGCAGTTACTGGCCTTCCTCTCAGGGGGAGAACACTGAAGCTTTCTTT.